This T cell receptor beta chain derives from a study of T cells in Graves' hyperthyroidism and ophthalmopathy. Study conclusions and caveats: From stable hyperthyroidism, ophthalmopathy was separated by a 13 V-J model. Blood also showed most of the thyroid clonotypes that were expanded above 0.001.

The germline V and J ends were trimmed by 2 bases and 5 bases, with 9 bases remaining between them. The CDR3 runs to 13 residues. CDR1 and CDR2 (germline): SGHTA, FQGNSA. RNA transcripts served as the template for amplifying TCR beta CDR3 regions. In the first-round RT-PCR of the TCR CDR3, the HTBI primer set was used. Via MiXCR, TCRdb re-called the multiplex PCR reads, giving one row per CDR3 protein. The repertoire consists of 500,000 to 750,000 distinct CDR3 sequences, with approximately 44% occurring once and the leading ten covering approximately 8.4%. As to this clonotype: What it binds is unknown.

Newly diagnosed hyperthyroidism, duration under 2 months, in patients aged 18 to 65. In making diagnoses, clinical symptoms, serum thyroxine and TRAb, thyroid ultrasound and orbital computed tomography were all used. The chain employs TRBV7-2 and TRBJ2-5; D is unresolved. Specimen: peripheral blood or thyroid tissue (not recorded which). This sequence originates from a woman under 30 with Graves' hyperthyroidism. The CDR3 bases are TGTGCCAGCAGCTTATTCGGCCAGGAGACCCAGTACTTC. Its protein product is CASSLFGQETQYF.